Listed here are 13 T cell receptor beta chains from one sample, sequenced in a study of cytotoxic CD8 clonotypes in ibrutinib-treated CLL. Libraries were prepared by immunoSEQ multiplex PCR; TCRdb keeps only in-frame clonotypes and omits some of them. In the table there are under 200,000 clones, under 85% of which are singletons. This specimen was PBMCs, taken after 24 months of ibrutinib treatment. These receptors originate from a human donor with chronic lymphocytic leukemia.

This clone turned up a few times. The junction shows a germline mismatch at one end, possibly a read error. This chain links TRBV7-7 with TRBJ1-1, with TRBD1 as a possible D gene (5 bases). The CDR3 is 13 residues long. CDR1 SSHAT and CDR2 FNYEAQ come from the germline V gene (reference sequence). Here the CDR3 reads CASSLDRNTEAFF. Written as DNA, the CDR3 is TGTGCTAGCAGTTTAGACAGGAACACTGAAGCTTTCTTT. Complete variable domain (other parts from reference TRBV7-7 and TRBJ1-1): GAGVSQSPRYKVTKRGQDVTLRCDPISSHATLYWYQQALGQGPEFLTYFNYEAQPDKSGLPSDRFSAERPEGSISTLTIQRTEQRDSAMYRCASSLDRNTEAFFGQGTRLTVV.

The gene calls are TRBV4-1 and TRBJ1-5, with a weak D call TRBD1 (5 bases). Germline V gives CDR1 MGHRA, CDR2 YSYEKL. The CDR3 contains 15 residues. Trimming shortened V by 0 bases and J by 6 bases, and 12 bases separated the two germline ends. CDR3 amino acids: CASSQEGTGSQPQHF. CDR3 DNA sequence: TGCGCCAGCAGCCAAGAGGGGACGGGGTCTCAGCCCCAGCATTTT.

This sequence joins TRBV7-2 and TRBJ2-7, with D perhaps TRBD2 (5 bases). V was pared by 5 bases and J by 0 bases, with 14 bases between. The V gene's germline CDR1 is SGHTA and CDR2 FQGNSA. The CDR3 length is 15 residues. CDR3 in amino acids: CASSPRTSVSYEQYF. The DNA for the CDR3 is TGTGCCAGCAGCCCCAGGACTTCCGTCTCCTACGAGCAGTACTTC.

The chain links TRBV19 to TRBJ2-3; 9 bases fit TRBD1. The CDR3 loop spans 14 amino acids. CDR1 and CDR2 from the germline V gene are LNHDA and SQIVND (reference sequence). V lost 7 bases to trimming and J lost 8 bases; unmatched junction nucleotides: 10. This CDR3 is CASKGQGKIATQYF. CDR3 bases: TGTGCCAGTAAAGGACAGGGGAAGATAGCTACGCAGTATTTT.

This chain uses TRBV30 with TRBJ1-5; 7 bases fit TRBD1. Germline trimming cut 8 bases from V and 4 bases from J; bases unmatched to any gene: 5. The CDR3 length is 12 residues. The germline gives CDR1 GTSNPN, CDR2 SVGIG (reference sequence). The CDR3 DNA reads TGTGCCATACGACAGGGAAATCAGCCCCAGCATTTT. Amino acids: CAIRQGNQPQHF.

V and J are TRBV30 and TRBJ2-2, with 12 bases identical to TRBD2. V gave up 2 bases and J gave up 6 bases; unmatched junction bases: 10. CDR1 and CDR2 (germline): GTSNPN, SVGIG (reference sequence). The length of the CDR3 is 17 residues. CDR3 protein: CAWSSPRLAGVSGELFF. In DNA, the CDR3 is TGTGCCTGGAGTTCCCCTCGACTAGCGGGAGTATCCGGGGAGCTGTTTTTT.

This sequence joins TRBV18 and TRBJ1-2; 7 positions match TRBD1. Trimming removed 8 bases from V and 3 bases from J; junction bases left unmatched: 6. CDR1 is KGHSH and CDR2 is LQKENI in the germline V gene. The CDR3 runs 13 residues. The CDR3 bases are TGTGCCAGCCTGACAGGGTCCGACTATGGCTACACCTTC. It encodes CASLTGSDYGYTF.

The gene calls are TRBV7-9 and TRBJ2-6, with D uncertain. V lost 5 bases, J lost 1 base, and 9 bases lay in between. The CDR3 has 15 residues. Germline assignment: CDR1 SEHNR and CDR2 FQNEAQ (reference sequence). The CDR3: CASSPVRSGANVLTF. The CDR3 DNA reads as TGTGCCAGCAGCCCAGTGAGGTCTGGGGCCAACGTCCTGACTTTC.

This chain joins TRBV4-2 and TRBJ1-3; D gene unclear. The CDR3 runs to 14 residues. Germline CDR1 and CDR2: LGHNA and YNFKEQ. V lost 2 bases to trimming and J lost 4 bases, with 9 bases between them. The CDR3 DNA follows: TGTGCCAGCAGCCAACCCCCCCTCGGAAACACCATATATTTT. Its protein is CASSQPPLGNTIYF.

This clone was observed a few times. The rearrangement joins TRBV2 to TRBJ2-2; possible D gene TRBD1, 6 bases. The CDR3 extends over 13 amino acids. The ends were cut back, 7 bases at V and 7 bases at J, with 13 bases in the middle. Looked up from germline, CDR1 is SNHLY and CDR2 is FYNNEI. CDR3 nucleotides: TGTGCCAGCATGAGGGACACCGTCGGGGAGCTGTTTTTT. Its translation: CASMRDTVGELFF.

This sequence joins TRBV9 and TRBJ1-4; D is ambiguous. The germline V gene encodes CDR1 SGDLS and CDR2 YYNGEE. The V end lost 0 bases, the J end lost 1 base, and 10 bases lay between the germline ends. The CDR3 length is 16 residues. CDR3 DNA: TGTGCCAGCAGCGTAGCTAATGGGGAAACTAATGAAAAACTGTTTTTT. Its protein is CASSVANGETNEKLFF.

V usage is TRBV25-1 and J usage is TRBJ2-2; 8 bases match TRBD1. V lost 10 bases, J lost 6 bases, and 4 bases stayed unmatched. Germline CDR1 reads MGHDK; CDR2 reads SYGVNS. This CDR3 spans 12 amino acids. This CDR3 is CATPQGAGELFF. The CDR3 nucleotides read TGTGCCACCCCACAGGGGGCCGGGGAGCTGTTTTTT.

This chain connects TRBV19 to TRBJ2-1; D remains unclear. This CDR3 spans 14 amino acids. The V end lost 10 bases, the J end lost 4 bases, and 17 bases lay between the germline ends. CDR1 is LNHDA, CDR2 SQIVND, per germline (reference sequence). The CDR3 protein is CATTPIGPYNEQFF. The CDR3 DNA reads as TGTGCCACCACTCCCATAGGCCCATACAATGAGCAGTTCTTC.